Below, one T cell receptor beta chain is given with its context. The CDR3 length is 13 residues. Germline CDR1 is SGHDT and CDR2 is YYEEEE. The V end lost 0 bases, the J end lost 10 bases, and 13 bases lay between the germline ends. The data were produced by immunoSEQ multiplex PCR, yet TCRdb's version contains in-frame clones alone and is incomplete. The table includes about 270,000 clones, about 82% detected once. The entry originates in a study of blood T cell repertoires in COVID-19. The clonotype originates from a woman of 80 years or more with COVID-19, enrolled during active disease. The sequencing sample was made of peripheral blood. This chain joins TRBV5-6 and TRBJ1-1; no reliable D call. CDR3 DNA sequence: TGTGCCAGCAGCTTGGGTAGCCCTGATAGAGCTTTCTTT. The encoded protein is CASSLGSPDRAFF.